This T cell receptor beta chain was profiled in a study of shared clonotypes between healthy human individuals. Study-level findings and limits: On the whole, naive subsets had larger estimated richness than memory subsets had.

Profiled with immunoSEQ multiplex PCR; TCRdb holds only in-frame clones, not every one. This sample yields some 2,000,000 clones, of which approximately 94% are seen a single time; roughly 1% belongs to the top ten. The CDR3 loop spans 16 amino acids. From germline, CDR1 is SSHAT and CDR2 FNYEAQ (reference sequence). CD8 cells classed as naive were CD45RO-negative and positively selected for CCR7, excluding terminally differentiated effector memory CD45RA+ cells. In regard to this clone: What it binds is not known. At one of its ends the junction is not consistent with the germline gene, which may arise from a read error.

V is TRBV7-7 and J is TRBJ2-1; 14 bases are a match to TRBD2. The TCR was taken from a man aged 18 to 29 in good health. The source material was naive CD8+ T cells sorted from blood. The CDR3 bases are TGTGCTAGCAGCCTTTATGGACTAGCGGGAGGCAATGAGCAGTTCTTC. The encoded protein is CASSLYGLAGGNEQFF.